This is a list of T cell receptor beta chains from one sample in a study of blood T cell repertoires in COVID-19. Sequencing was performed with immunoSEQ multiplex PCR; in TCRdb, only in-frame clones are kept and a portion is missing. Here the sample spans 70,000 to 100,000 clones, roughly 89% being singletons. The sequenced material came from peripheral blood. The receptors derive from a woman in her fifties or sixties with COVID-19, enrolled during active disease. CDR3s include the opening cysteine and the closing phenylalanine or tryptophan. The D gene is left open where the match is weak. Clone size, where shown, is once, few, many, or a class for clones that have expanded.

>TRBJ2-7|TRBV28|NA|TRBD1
CASGPGQGRYEQYF
TGTGCCAGCGGCCCGGGACAGGGGAGGTACGAGCAGTACTTC
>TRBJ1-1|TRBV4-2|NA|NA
CASSQDEAETEAFF
TGTGCCAGCAGCCAAGACGAGGCGGAGACTGAAGCTTTCTTT
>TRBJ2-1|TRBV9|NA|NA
CASSVRTVRHDEQFF
TGTGCCAGCAGCGTTAGGACTGTACGGCACGATGAGCAGTTCTTC
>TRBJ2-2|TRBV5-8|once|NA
CASSLSPAGRWDTGELFF
TGTGCCAGCAGCTTGTCTCCGGCGGGCAGGTGGGACACCGGGGAGCTGTTTTTT
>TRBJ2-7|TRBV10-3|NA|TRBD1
CAINGQGESEQYF
TGTGCCATCAATGGACAGGGGGAATCCGAGCAGTACTTC
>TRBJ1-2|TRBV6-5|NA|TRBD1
CASSGLGQGYGYTF
TGTGCCAGCAGCGGCCTCGGACAGGGCTATGGCTACACCTTC
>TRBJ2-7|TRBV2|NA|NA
CASSDRRDTGYGVQYF
TGTGCCAGCAGTGATCGCCGGGACACGGGGTACGGGGTGCAGTACTTC
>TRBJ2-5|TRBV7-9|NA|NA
CASSLGAEETQYF
TGTGCCAGCAGCTTAGGGGCAGAAGAGACCCAGTACTTC
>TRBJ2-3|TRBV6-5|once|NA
CASTGWGGTDTQYF
TGTGCCAGCACCGGGTGGGGAGGCACAGATACGCAGTATTTT
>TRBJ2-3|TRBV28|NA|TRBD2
CASRNPGLAGFTDTQYF
TGTGCCAGCAGAAATCCGGGACTAGCGGGATTCACAGATACGCAGTATTTT
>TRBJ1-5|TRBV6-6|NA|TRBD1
CASSPGTGTMAGNQPQHF
TGTGCCAGCAGTCCCGGGACAGGGACCATGGCAGGCAATCAGCCCCAGCATTTT
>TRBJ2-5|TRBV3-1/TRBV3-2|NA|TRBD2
CASSQGPSGSETQYF
TGTGCCAGCAGCCAAGGGCCTAGCGGTTCAGAGACCCAGTACTTC
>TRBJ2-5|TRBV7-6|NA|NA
CASSLAGTGGGTQYF
TGTGCCAGCAGCTTAGCCGGGACAGGCGGGGGGACCCAGTACTTC
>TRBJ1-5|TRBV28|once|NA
CASSFDSSNQPQHF
TGTGCCAGCAGTTTCGACAGTAGCAATCAGCCCCAGCATTTT
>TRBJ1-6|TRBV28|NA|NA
CASRKTGTPLHF
TGTGCCAGCAGGAAAACAGGGACACCCCTCCACTTT
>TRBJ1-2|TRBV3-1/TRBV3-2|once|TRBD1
CASSQLDRGNYGYTF
TGTGCCAGCAGCCAACTGGACAGGGGTAACTATGGCTACACCTTC
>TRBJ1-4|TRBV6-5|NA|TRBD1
CASSSGTGNEKLFF
TGTGCCAGCAGTTCCGGGACAGGGAATGAAAAACTGTTTTTT
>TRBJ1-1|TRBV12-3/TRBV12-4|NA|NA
CASTTGAAAFF
TGTGCCAGCACCACGGGAGCTGCAGCTTTCTTT
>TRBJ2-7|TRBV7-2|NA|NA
CASSRSNEQYF
TGTGCCAGCAGCCGCTCTAATGAGCAGTACTTC
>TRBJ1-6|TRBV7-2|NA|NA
CASSLQYSPLHF
TGTGCCAGCAGTCTACAGTATTCACCCCTCCACTTT